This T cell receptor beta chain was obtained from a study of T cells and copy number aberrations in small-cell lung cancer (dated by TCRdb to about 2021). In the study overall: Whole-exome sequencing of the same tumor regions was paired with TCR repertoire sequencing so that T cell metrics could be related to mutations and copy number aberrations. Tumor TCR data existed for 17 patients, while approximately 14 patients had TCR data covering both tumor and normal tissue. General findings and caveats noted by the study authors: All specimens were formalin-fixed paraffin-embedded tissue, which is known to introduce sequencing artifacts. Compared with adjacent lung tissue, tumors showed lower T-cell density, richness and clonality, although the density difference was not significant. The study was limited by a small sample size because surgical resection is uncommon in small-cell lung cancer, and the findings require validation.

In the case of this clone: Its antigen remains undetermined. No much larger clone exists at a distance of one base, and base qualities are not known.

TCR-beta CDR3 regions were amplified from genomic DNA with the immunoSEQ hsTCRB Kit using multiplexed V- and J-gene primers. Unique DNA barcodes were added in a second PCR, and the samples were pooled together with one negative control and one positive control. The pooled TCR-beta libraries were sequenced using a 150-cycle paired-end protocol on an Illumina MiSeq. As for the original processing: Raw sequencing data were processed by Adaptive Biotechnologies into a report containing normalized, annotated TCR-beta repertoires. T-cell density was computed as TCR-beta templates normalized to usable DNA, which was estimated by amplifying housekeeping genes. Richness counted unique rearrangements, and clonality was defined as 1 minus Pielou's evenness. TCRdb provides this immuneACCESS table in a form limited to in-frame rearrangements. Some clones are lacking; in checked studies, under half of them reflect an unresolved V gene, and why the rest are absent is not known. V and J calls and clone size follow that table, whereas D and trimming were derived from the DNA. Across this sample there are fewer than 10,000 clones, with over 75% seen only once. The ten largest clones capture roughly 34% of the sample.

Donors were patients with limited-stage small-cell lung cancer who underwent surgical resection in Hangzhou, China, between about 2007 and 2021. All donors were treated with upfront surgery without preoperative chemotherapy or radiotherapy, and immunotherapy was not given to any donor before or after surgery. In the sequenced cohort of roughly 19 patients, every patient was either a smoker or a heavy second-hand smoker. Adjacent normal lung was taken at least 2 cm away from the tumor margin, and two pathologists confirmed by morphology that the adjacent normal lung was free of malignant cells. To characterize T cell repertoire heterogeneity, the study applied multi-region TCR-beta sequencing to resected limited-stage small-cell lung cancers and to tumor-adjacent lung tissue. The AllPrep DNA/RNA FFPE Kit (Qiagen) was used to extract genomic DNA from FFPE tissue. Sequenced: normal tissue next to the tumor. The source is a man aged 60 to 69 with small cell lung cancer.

The CDR3 reads CASSLAEHNEQFF. The DNA reads as follows: TGTGCCAGCAGCTTAGCGGAACATAATGAGCAGTTCTTC. The sequence links TRBV7-6 to TRBJ2-1; there is no confident call for the D gene. Deletion took 0 bases off V and 7 bases off J, with a span of 7 bases between the germline ends. Reading from cysteine to phenylalanine, the CDR3 counts 13 amino acids. The CDR3 DNA has 39 bases and is translated from base 1. The CDR1 and CDR2 encoded by the germline V gene are SGHVS and FNYEAQ.